This T cell receptor (beta chain) was sequenced in a study of response to subunit inactivated influenza vaccine. V trimming: 2 bases; J trimming: 0 bases; junction bases outside the gene matches: 6. The CDR3 length is 16 residues. Germline-derived CDR1 and CDR2 are DFQATT and SNEGSKA (reference sequence). Overall study findings and caveats: Only a handful of new T cells, the authors suggested, are recruited with each seasonal influenza vaccination.

A note on this clonotype: What it binds is unknown.

TCRdb recomputed calls from the RT-PCR reads with MiXCR, one row per CDR3 protein. The sample has around 490,000 distinct CDR3 sequences, approximately 7.1% seen once; the top ten hold over 10%. This receptor was taken from a man in his fifties or sixties who received an inactivated influenza vaccine. The sample here was PBMCs from blood, taken less than 30 months after vaccination. V and J are TRBV20-1 and TRBJ2-1; TRBD2 matches 8 bases. The CDR3 coding sequence is TGCAGTGCTAGAACCGGGACTAGGAGCTCCTACAATGAGCAGTTCTTC. Its translation is CSARTGTRSSYNEQFF.